This TCR beta chain appears in the sequencing data of a study of cytomegalovirus exposure and HLA in healthy donors. General study points: There were some public TCRs occurring in many donors, but most TCR sequences were rare. First-cohort TCR clusters tended to co-occur in the 120 or so validation repertoires, a later analysis found.

Sequencing used immunoSEQ multiplex PCR; TCRdb keeps in-frame clones, though not all of them. In the table there are about 240,000 clones, approximately 83% of which are singletons. In regard to this clone: As yet, its antigen is unknown.

The donors were members of the validation cohort comprising over a hundred subjects, separate from the roughly 670-subject first cohort. V lost 0 bases and J lost 10, with 13 bases in between. Germline lookup yields CDR1 SGHRS and CDR2 YFSETQ. The CDR3 extends over 13 amino acids. Specimen: PBMCs. The sequence came from a woman aged 25 to 39 in good health and CMV-seropositive. This chain connects TRBV5-1 to TRBJ1-1; D remains ambiguous. The CDR3, as DNA: TGCGCCAGCAGCTTGGACCCCGGGGAGGGAGCTTTCTTT. It is translated as CASSLDPGEGAFF.